Below, 21 T cell receptor beta chains from the same sample are listed, as sequenced in a study of vaccination effects on CD4 cells after COVID-19. Culture proceeded for approximately 10 days, and CD4+ T cells were then isolated. The cohort was immunized with two doses of either the BNT162b2 or mRNA-1273 vaccine. Antigen specificity for these receptors is unknown. The repertoire was sequenced with immunoSEQ multiplex PCR; TCRdb's copy has only in-frame clones and lacks some. This sample has 66,000 or so clones, with 70% to 85% found just once. The sample was CD4+ T cells from PBMCs cultured without peptide, taken after COVID-19 vaccination. All receptors come from a human donor who received a COVID-19 vaccine.

The chain employs TRBV5-1 and TRBJ2-7, with TRBD1 identical over 8 bases. J was trimmed by 6 bases and V by 4 bases; bases with no gene match: 9. Germline CDR1 is SGHRS and CDR2 is YFSETQ. The CDR3 has 14 residues. The CDR3 here is CASSMQGAQGEQYV. The CDR3 nucleotides are TGCGCCAGCAGCATGCAGGGGGCGCAGGGCGAGCAGTACGTC.

The chain carries TRBV6-5 and TRBJ1-1; possibly TRBD1 for D (6 bases). This CDR3 has 13 residues. V was pared by 5 bases and J by 8 bases, with 15 bases between. Germline V lookup: CDR1 MNHEY, CDR2 SVGAGI. The CDR3 reads CASSSPGTSEAFF. The DNA of the CDR3 is TGTGCCAGCAGTAGCCCCGGGACATCCGAAGCTTTCTTT.

The V and J genes are TRBV7-3 and TRBJ1-1; D remains unclear. This CDR3 has 11 amino acids. V was shortened by 4 bases and J by 5 bases, with 5 bases between the two germline ends. Germline CDR1 SGHTA, CDR2 FQGTGA. The CDR3 DNA follows: TGTGCCAGCAGCTCAGGAACTGAAGCTTTCTTT. Amino acids: CASSSGTEAFF.

The CDR3 DNA reads TGCGCCAGCAGCACCAACCCGGGACCCAGGGATGAAAAACTGTTTTTT. Translating gives CASSTNPGPRDEKLFF. This chain links TRBV5-1 with TRBJ1-4, with D tentatively TRBD1 (5 bases). Germline V gene lookup returns CDR1 SGHRS and CDR2 YFSETQ. Trimming pared 4 bases from V and 6 bases from J, leaving 19 bases between. The CDR3 sequence is 16 residues long.

This rearrangement joins TRBV2 to TRBJ1-4, with D unclear. V was cut by 11 bases and J by 7 bases, with 17 bases left in between. This CDR3 has 13 amino acids. Per the germline V gene, CDR1 is SNHLY and CDR2 is FYNNEI. The CDR3 is CAARTQPGEKLFF. CDR3 nucleotides: TGTGCCGCTAGAACCCAACCGGGTGAAAAACTGTTTTTT.

The rearrangement joins TRBV7-2 to TRBJ1-6, with a possible D match to TRBD1 (5 bases). V lost 3 bases, J lost 10 bases, and 13 bases lay in between. Germline assignment: CDR1 SGHTA and CDR2 FQGNSA. The CDR3 contains 14 residues. CDR3 sequence reads: CASSLESRGSPLHF. Here the CDR3 DNA reads TGTGCCAGCAGCTTGGAGTCGCGGGGCTCACCCCTCCACTTT.

The chain employs TRBV7-3 and TRBJ2-2, with D perhaps matching TRBD2 (5 bases). CDR3 size: 14 residues. Germline values: CDR1 SGHTA, CDR2 FQGTGA. Trimming took off 2 bases at V and 3 bases at J, with 7 bases between the two ends. The CDR3 coding sequence is TGTGCCAGCAGCTTACGGCGGGACACCGGGGAGCTGTTTTTT. Encoded protein: CASSLRRDTGELFF.

The V gene is TRBV10-3, the J gene TRBJ2-1; the D gene is possibly TRBD1 (6 bases). The V end lost 10 bases, the J end lost 8 bases, and 15 bases lay between the germline ends. This CDR3 comprises 12 residues. CDR1 is ENHRY, CDR2 SYGVKD, per germline. The CDR3: CATKAGADEQFF. In DNA, the CDR3 is TGTGCCACCAAAGCAGGGGCCGATGAGCAGTTCTTC.

The genes are TRBV2 and TRBJ2-3, with TRBD2 matching over 12 bases. After removal of 5 bases from V and 3 bases from J, the junction contained 3 bases not matched to a gene. Germline CDR1 and CDR2: SNHLY and FYNNEI. The CDR3 covers 15 residues. Here the CDR3 reads CASSFGLAGTDTQYF. CDR3 DNA sequence: TGTGCCAGCAGTTTTGGACTAGCGGGGACAGATACGCAGTATTTT.

The chain links TRBV5-8 to TRBJ2-3; unclear D gene. The CDR3 length is 16 residues. Germline-derived CDR1 and CDR2 are SGHTS and YDEGEE. Trimming stripped 3 bases from V and 10 bases from J, with 24 bases between. The CDR3 bases are TGTGCCAGCAGCTCCCGCCCACACGACCTGCATGCGGCGCAGTATTTT. Translation gives CASSSRPHDLHAAQYF. Complete variable domain (other parts from reference TRBV5-8 and TRBJ2-3): EAGVTQSPTHLIKTRGQQATLRCSPISGHTSVYWYQQALGLGLQFLLWYDEGEERNRGNFPPRFSGRQFPNYSSELNVNALELEDSALYLCASSSRPHDLHAAQYFGPGTRLTVL.

This clone was observed a few times. The genes are TRBV5-1 and TRBJ2-5, with 8 positions matching TRBD2. The V gene's germline CDR1 is SGHRS and CDR2 YFSETQ. The CDR3 length is 15 residues. Trimming cost V 0 bases and J 5 bases; bases outside gene matches: 6. CDR3 protein: CASSLVTGGLETQYF. In nucleotides, the CDR3 is TGCGCCAGCAGCTTGGTAACGGGGGGGCTTGAGACCCAGTACTTC. The complete variable domain, with remaining parts taken from reference TRBV5-1 and TRBJ2-5, reads KAGVTQTPRYLIKTRGQQVTLSCSPISGHRSVSWYQQTPGQGLQFLFEYFSETQRNKGNFPGRFSGRQFSNSRSEMNVSTLELGDSALYLCASSLVTGGLETQYFGPGTRLLVL.

The chain couples TRBV5-1 to TRBJ2-7, with D unclear. CDR1 is SGHRS, CDR2 YFSETQ, per germline. The CDR3 loop spans 14 amino acids. V lost 0 bases and J 0 bases, leaving 7 bases between the germline ends. The CDR3 nucleotides read TGCGCCAGCAGCTTGGAGCCAGGCTCCTACGAGCAGTACGTC. Translated, it gives CASSLEPGSYEQYV.

DNA of the CDR3: TGTGCCAGCAGCCCCGGGACTTACACTGAAGCTTTCTTT. It is translated as CASSPGTYTEAFF. V usage is TRBV7-3 and J usage is TRBJ1-1; maybe TRBD1 (5 bases). The CDR3 spans 13 residues. CDR1 and CDR2 (germline): SGHTA, FQGTGA. V lost 5 bases and J lost 3, with 10 bases in between.

The chain couples TRBV19 to TRBJ2-3, with unresolved D. From germline, CDR1 is LNHDA and CDR2 SQIVND (reference sequence). V was shortened by 6 bases and J by 6 bases, with 13 bases between the two germline ends. This CDR3 is 13 amino acids long. CDR3 DNA sequence: TGTGCCAGTAGCCGCCCGCTGTCGGATACGCAGTATTTT. Its translation: CASSRPLSDTQYF.

The chain recombines TRBV4-3 with TRBJ1-6; D is perhaps TRBD1 (5 bases). The CDR3 is 15 residues long. Germline V gene sequence: CDR1 LGHNA, CDR2 YSLEER. The V end was cut by 1 base, the J end by 9 bases, with 13 bases between. The CDR3 nucleotides are TGCGCCAGCAGCCAAGGGGGGAGGGAAGGTTCACCCCTCCACTTT. This gives the protein CASSQGGREGSPLHF.

The chain couples TRBV9 to TRBJ2-1, with 16 nucleotides matching TRBD2. There are 20 residues in the CDR3. Trimming at V came to 3 bases and at J to 1 base, leaving 10 bases not matched to a gene. The germline CDR1 and CDR2 sequences are SGDLS and YYNGEE. The CDR3 protein is CASSGNLGLAGGPSYNEQFF. The CDR3 DNA sequence: TGTGCCAGCAGCGGAAACTTGGGACTAGCGGGGGGGCCATCCTACAATGAGCAGTTCTTC.

The J gene is TRBJ2-2, the V gene TRBV5-1; D may be TRBD2 (7 bases). The CDR3 totals 16 residues. Germline V gives CDR1 SGHRS, CDR2 YFSETQ. V lost 4 bases and J 6 bases, leaving 19 bases between the germline ends. CDR3 nucleotides: TGCGCCAGCAGCCCGGTCGGCGGGGGCTCCCCCGGGGAGCTGTTTTTT. Its protein product is CASSPVGGGSPGELFF.

The chain employs TRBV7-9 and TRBJ2-3; 11 bases are a match to TRBD2. The CDR3 runs 17 residues. V gave up 3 bases and J gave up 1 base; unmatched junction bases: 6. Germline V gives CDR1 SEHNR, CDR2 FQNEAQ (reference sequence). CDR3 sequence: CASSFSGGAARTDTQYF. DNA for the CDR3: TGTGCCAGCAGCTTTAGCGGGGGGGCGGCTCGCACAGATACGCAGTATTTT.

The chain couples TRBV5-1 to TRBJ1-3; D is undetermined. There are 16 residues in the CDR3. V was cut by 1 base and J by 0 bases, with 11 bases left in between. CDR1 and CDR2 (germline): SGHRS, YFSETQ. The CDR3 DNA follows: TGCGCCAGCAGCTTGTTAGGTCATGCCTCTGGAAACACCATATATTTT. This gives the protein CASSLLGHASGNTIYF. Full variable domain (missing parts from reference TRBV5-1 and TRBJ1-3): KAGVTQTPRYLIKTRGQQVTLSCSPISGHRSVSWYQQTPGQGLQFLFEYFSETQRNKGNFPGRFSGRQFSNSRSEMNVSTLELGDSALYLCASSLLGHASGNTIYFGEGSWLTVV.

This chain links TRBV24-1 with TRBJ1-4; 9 bases are shared with TRBD1. CDR3 size: 17 residues. With V trimmed by 4 bases and J by 5 bases, 10 bases remained unmatched. Germline lookup yields CDR1 KGHDR and CDR2 SFDVKD. The CDR3 reads CATSDVPGQGRNEKLFF. CDR3 nucleotide sequence: TGTGCCACCAGTGACGTCCCGGGACAGGGACGAAATGAAAAACTGTTTTTT.

The chain recombines TRBV6-4 with TRBJ1-2; D unresolved. The germline V gene has CDR1 MRHNA and CDR2 SNTAGT. This CDR3 has 14 amino acids. Trimming stripped 2 bases from V and 4 bases from J, with 11 bases between. CDR3 sequence reads: CASSDPFRGYGYTF. Here the CDR3 DNA reads TGTGCCAGCAGTGACCCGTTCCGGGGCTATGGCTACACCTTC.